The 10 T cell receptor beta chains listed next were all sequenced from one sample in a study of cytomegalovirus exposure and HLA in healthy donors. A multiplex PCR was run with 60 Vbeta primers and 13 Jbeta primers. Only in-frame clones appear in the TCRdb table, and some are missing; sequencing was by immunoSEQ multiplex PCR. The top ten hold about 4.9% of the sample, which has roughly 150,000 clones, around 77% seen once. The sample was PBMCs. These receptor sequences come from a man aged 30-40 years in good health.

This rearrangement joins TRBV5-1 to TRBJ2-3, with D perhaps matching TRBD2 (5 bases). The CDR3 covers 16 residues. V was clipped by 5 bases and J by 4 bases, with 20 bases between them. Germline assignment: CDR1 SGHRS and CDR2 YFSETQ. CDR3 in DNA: TGCGCCAGCAGGCCGGGGTCCGGGCTGGTGTCAGATACGCAGTATTTT. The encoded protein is CASRPGSGLVSDTQYF. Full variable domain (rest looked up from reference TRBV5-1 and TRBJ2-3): KAGVTQTPRYLIKTRGQQVTLSCSPISGHRSVSWYQQTPGQGLQFLFEYFSETQRNKGNFPGRFSGRQFSNSRSEMNVSTLELGDSALYLCASRPGSGLVSDTQYFGPGTRLTVL.

CDR3 coding DNA: TGTGCCAGCAGTTTATTGGACACAGGGAAGAACACTGAAGCTTTCTTT. It yields the protein CASSLLDTGKNTEAFF. V usage is TRBV28 and J usage is TRBJ1-1; D might be TRBD1 (6 bases). CDR1 and CDR2 (germline): MDHEN, SYDVKM. The CDR3 sequence is 16 residues long. V gave up 1 base and J gave up 1 base, with 13 bases separating them.

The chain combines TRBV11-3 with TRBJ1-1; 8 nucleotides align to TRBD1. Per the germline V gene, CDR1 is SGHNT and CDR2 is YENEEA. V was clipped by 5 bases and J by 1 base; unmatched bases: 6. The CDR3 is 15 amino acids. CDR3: CASSPAGTGNTEAFF. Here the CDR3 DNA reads TGTGCCAGCAGCCCAGCCGGGACAGGGAACACTGAAGCTTTCTTT.

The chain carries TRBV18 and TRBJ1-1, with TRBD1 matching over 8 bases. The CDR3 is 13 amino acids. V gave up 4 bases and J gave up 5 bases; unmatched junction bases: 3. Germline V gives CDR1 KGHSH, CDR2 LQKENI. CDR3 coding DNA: TGTGCCAGCTCACGACAGGGGCATACTGAAGCTTTCTTT. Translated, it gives CASSRQGHTEAFF.

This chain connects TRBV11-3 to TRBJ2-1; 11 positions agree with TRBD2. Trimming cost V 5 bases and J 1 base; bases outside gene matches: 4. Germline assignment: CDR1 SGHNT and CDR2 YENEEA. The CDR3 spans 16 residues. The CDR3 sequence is CASSPTSGTSYNEQFF. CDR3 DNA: TGTGCCAGCAGCCCGACTAGCGGGACATCCTACAATGAGCAGTTCTTC.

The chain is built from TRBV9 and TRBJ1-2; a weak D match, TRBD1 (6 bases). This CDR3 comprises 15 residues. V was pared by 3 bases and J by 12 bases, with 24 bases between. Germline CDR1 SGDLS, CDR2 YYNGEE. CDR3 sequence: CASSDRQDLLEPNTF. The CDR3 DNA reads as TGTGCCAGCAGCGATCGACAGGACCTCTTGGAGCCCAACACCTTC.

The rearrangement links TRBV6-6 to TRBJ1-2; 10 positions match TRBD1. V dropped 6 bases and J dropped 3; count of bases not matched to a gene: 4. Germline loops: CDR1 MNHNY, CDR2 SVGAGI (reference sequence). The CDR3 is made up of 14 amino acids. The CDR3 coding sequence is TGTGCCAGCAGACCCGGACAGGGGGACTATGGCTACACCTTC. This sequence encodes CASRPGQGDYGYTF.

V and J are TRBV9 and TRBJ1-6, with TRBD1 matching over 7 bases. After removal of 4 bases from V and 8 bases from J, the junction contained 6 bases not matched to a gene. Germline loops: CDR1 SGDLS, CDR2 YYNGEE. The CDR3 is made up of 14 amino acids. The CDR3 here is CASSFGTEYSPLHF. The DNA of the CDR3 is TGTGCCAGCAGCTTTGGGACAGAGTATTCACCCCTCCACTTT.

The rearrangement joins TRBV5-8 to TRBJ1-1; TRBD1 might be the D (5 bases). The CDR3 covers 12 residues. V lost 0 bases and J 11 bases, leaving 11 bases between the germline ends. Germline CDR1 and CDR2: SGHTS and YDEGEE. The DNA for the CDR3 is TGTGCCAGCAGCTTGGGACAGTCGTTGGCTTTCTTT. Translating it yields CASSLGQSLAFF.

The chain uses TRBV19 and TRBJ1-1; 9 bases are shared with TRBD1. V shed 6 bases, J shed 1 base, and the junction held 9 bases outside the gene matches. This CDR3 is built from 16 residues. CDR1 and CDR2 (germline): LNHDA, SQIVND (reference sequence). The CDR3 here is CASRTDRGASNTEAFF. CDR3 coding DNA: TGTGCCAGTAGGACGGACAGGGGAGCCTCGAACACTGAAGCTTTCTTT.